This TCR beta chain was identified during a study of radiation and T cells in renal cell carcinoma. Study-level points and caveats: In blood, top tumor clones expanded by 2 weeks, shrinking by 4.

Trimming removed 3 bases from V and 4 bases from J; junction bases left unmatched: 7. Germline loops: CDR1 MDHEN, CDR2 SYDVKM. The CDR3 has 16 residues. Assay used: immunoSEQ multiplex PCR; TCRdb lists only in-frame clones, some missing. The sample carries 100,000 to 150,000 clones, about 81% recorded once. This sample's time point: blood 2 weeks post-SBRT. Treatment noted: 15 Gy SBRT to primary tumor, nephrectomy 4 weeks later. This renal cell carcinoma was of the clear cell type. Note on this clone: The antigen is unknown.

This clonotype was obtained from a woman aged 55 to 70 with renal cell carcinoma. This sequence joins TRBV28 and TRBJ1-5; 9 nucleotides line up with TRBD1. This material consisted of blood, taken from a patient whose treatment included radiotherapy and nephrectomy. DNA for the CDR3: TGTGCCAGCAGTTTTGATTCCGGGACAGGGAATCAGCCCCAGCATTTT. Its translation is CASSFDSGTGNQPQHF.